This TCR beta chain was documented in a study of cytomegalovirus exposure and HLA in healthy donors. Study-level results: The study listed 150 to 200 cytomegalovirus-associated TCR beta chains. It was reported that the classifier diagnosed cytomegalovirus status with high specificity and sensitivity in both the original and validation cohorts. According to a subsequent analysis, TCR clusters identified in the first cohort showed a tendency to co-occur across the 100 to 150 validation repertoires.

Data came from immunoSEQ multiplex PCR; TCRdb stores just in-frame clones and leaves some out. The table has about 120,000 clones, roughly nine tenths seen once; the top ten hold 1.5% to 2.5%. These donors were members of the roughly 120-subject validation cohort, a group separate from the approximately 700-subject first cohort. In germline, CDR1 is SGHAT, CDR2 FQDESV (reference sequence). The CDR3 consists of 15 residues. After removal of 1 base from V and 6 bases from J, the junction contained 3 bases not matched to a gene. As regards this clone: Its antigen is still unknown.

The source is a woman aged 18-29 years in good health and CMV-seronegative. Material: PBMCs. The chain has TRBV11-1 and TRBJ2-1; 10 nucleotides align to TRBD2. CDR3: CASSLVSGRFNEQFF. Here the CDR3 DNA reads TGTGCCAGCAGCTTAGTTAGCGGGAGGTTCAATGAGCAGTTCTTC.